This is a list of T cell receptor beta chains from one sample in a study of cytomegalovirus exposure and HLA in healthy donors. The table came from immunoSEQ multiplex PCR; TCRdb's copy has only in-frame clones and leaves some out. This table holds fewer than 90,000 clones, 95% to 97% found once. The source material was PBMCs. These receptors were obtained from a man younger than 35 in good health and CMV-seropositive. Both conserved end residues are part of each CDR3. Each record gives: CDR3 length, V gene, clone size, J gene, D gene, CDR3 protein, CDR3 DNA. The D gene is left open where the match is weak. Rows may omit the clone size; those that give it use once, few, many or a size class.

>15|TRBV19|.|TRBJ2-7|TRBD2
CASRPTTSGLYEQYF
TGTGCCAGTAGGCCCACGACTAGCGGATTATACGAGCAGTACTTC
>12|TRBV4-1|.|TRBJ2-7|.
CASSQVGDEQYF
TGCGCCAGCAGCCAAGTAGGGGACGAGCAGTACTTC
>16|TRBV7-2|.|TRBJ2-3|TRBD2
CASSPSGRGGTDTQYF
TGTGCCAGCAGCCCTAGCGGGAGGGGGGGCACAGATACGCAGTATTTT
>14|TRBV10-2|.|TRBJ2-7|TRBD1
CASTEDREGREQYF
TGCGCCAGCACCGAGGACAGGGAAGGGCGCGAGCAGTACTTC
>13|TRBV6-1|.|TRBJ1-1|.
CASRTGLNTEAFF
TGTGCCAGCAGAACAGGTTTGAACACTGAAGCTTTCTTT
>12|TRBV29-1|once|TRBJ2-7|.
CSVGQLKYEQYF
TGCAGCGTGGGGCAGCTAAAGTACGAGCAGTACTTC
>15|TRBV6-4|.|TRBJ1-2|.
CASRGQNGANYGYTF
TGTGCCAGCAGAGGACAGAACGGAGCTAACTATGGCTACACCTTC
>15|TRBV19|.|TRBJ1-5|TRBD1
CASSIGTGVNQPQHF
TGTGCCAGTAGTATAGGGACAGGGGTCAATCAGCCCCAGCATTTT
>13|TRBV30|.|TRBJ1-2|.
CAWAVTTNYGYTF
TGTGCCTGGGCAGTAACTACCAACTATGGCTACACCTTC
>15|TRBV7-2|.|TRBJ2-5|TRBD2
CASSPLAGGVETQYF
TGTGCCAGCAGCCCACTGGCGGGAGGTGTGGAGACCCAGTACTTC
>12|TRBV14|.|TRBJ2-7|.
CASSQDRGEQYF
TGTGCCAGCAGCCAAGATCGGGGGGAGCAGTACTTC
>12|TRBV2|.|TRBJ2-7|.
CASSRQTYEQYF
TGTGCCAGCAGTAGGCAGACTTACGAGCAGTACTTC